This entry concerns a single T cell receptor (beta chain). As yet, its antigen is unknown. Assay: immunoSEQ multiplex PCR; the TCRdb copy retains only in-frame clones and omits some. The table lists about 95,000 clones, 85% of them singletons. This sample is drawn from a study of cytomegalovirus exposure and HLA in healthy donors. Study-level points and caveats: Many donors shared some public TCRs, even though most TCR sequences were rare. Confirmation was obtained in vitro that a few CMV-associated chains are specific for CMV antigens. Listed as cytomegalovirus-associated were roughly 180 TCR beta chains.

The donors were part of the validation cohort of 95 to 150 subjects. That cohort was separate from the first cohort, which comprised 500 to 700 subjects. The CDR3 spans 14 residues. Germline V gene data show CDR1 as MDHEN and CDR2 as SYDVKM. Trimming took 2 bases from V and 5 from J, leaving 12 bases between them. V gene TRBV28 combines with J gene TRBJ1-1, with a tentative D call TRBD1 (5 bases). The TCR comes from a man aged 18 to 30 in good health and CMV-seropositive. Input material: PBMCs. Here the CDR3 reads CASSLMQGRTEAFF. CDR3 coding DNA: TGTGCCAGCAGTTTAATGCAGGGTCGGACTGAAGCTTTCTTT. The entire variable domain, with the rest obtained from reference TRBV28 and TRBJ1-1, is as follows: DVKVTQSSRYLVKRTGEKVFLECVQDMDHENMFWYRQDPGLGLRLIYFSYDVKMKEKGDIPEGYSVSREKKERFSLILESASTNQTSMYLCASSLMQGRTEAFFGQGTRLTVV.